This T cell receptor beta chain derives from a study of vaccination and CD4 T cells after COVID-19. Study as a whole: Vaccinees got either two BNT162b2 doses or two mRNA-1273 doses. Researchers treated cells with overlapping spike peptides taken from SARS-CoV-2, HCoV-NL63, HCoV-OC43 and HCoV-229E.

This clonotype was counted a few times. Its antigen remains unknown. Treatment: approximately nine-day PBMC culture with coronavirus spike peptide pools or control peptides (ViraFEST assay). Germline V gene lookup returns CDR1 SGHVS and CDR2 FQNEAQ. This CDR3 region has 15 residues. Trimming at V came to 0 bases and at J to 3 bases, leaving 2 bases not matched to a gene. The Oncomine TCR Beta short-read assay was applied to DNA of cultured CD4+ T cells. MiXCR was run by TCRdb on the PCR reads, yielding one entry per CDR3 protein. The sample includes 19,000 or so distinct CDR3 sequences, approximately 44% of them seen just once. Overall study results and limits: Rising from about 20 to 38, the median of SARS-CoV-2-reactive clonotypes did not change significantly.

The specimen comprised CD4+ T cells from blood, cultured in vitro, sampled after SARS-CoV-2 vaccination. This clonotype originated in a human donor who had recovered from COVID-19. The rearrangement uses TRBV7-8 and TRBJ2-5; 9 bases map to TRBD2. The CDR3 DNA reads as TGTGCCAGCAGCTTAGCTAGCGGGAGCAAAGAGACCCAGTACTTC. Protein: CASSLASGSKETQYF.